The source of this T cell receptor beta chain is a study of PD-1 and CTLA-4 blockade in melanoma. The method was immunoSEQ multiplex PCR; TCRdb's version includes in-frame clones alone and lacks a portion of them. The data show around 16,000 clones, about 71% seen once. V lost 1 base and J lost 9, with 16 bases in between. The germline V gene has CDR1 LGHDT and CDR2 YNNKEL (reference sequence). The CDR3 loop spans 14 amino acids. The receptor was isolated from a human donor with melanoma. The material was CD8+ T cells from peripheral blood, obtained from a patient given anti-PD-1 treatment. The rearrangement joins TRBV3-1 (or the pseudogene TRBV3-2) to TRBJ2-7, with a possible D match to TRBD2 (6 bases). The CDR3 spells CASSQGAEVGGQYF. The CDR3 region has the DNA TGTGCCAGCAGCCAAGGGGCCGAGGTCGGGGGGCAGTACTTC.